The 32 T cell receptor beta chains in this list originate from one sample, sequenced in a study of shared clonotypes between healthy human individuals. TCRdb keeps only in-frame clones here, not all; method: immunoSEQ multiplex PCR. The table shows roughly 2.4 million clones, with about 94% occurring only once. Sample: naive CD4+ T cells sorted from blood. Subset indicated: CD45RA+ positively selected. The receptors originated from a man younger than 30 in good health.

J is TRBJ2-7 and V is TRBV9; tentatively, D is TRBD2 (5 bases). Trimming removed 4 bases at V and 0 bases at J, with 17 bases between. This CDR3 is built from 16 residues. The V gene's germline CDR1 is SGDLS and CDR2 YYNGEE. Written as DNA, the CDR3 is TGTGCCAGCAGCCCCCAGCCCGGACTGCACTCCTACGAGCAGTACTTC. Amino acid sequence: CASSPQPGLHSYEQYF.

The chain employs TRBV4-3 and TRBJ1-6; 7 bases are a match to TRBD1. CDR3 length: 15 amino acids. Per germline, CDR1 LGHNA and CDR2 YSLEER. V lost 0 bases, J lost 6 bases, and 2 bases stayed unmatched. CDR3 in amino acids: CASSQETGVNSPLHF. CDR3 nucleotides: TGCGCCAGCAGCCAAGAAACAGGGGTTAATTCACCCCTCCACTTT.

The chain couples TRBV14 to TRBJ2-7; 9 bases map to TRBD1. The CDR3 length is 13 residues. Germline CDR1 SGHDN, CDR2 FVKESK. Trimming took 5 bases from V and 3 from J; bases not matched to a gene: 2. CDR3 sequence (DNA): TGTGCCAGCAGCGCGGACAGGGGCTACGAGCAGTACTTC. This sequence encodes CASSADRGYEQYF.

This clone has just one count. The chain is built from TRBV5-1 and TRBJ2-1; 9 nucleotides agree with TRBD2. Germline loops: CDR1 SGHRS, CDR2 YFSETQ. Unmatched junction bases numbered 18, after V lost 4 bases and J lost 7 bases. The CDR3 spans 18 residues. CDR3 sequence reads: CASSPRGSLSGRENEQFF. CDR3 DNA sequence: TGCGCCAGCAGCCCCCGGGGATCTCTTAGCGGGAGAGAAAATGAGCAGTTCTTC.

V and J are TRBV18 and TRBJ1-5; 7 nucleotides line up with TRBD1. V trimming: 6 bases; J trimming: 4 bases; junction bases outside the gene matches: 3. Per germline, CDR1 KGHSH and CDR2 LQKENI. This CDR3 has 13 amino acids. The CDR3 region has the DNA TGTGCCAGCTCGACAGGGATTAATCAGCCCCAGCATTTT. Its protein product is CASSTGINQPQHF.

The chain has TRBV27 and TRBJ2-7; 10 positions match TRBD2. Germline trimming cut 4 bases from V and 5 bases from J; bases unmatched to any gene: 8. Germline assignment: CDR1 MNHEY and CDR2 SMNVEV (reference sequence). This CDR3 contains 15 residues. CDR3 nucleotides: TGTGCCAGCAGTTCGCCGGGACTAGCGCTCCACGAGCAGTACTTC. Translated: CASSSPGLALHEQYF.

The chain links TRBV29-1 to TRBJ2-1; 9 bases align to TRBD2. CDR1 SQVTM and CDR2 ANQGSEA come from the germline V gene. The CDR3 is made up of 16 amino acids. Unmatched junction bases numbered 17, after V lost 5 bases and J lost 9 bases. The CDR3 here is CSVPRGGGRRIGEQFF. The CDR3 coding sequence is TGCAGCGTTCCTCGCGGGGGGGGCCGGAGGATCGGTGAGCAGTTCTTC.

Comments on this clone: This sample also contains other DNA sequences that code for the same CDR3. CDR3 loop: CASSYSTGGTEAFF. DNA of the CDR3: TGTGCCAGCAGTTACTCGACAGGGGGTACTGAAGCTTTCTTT. The V call is TRBV6-5, the J call TRBJ1-1, with 9 nucleotides matching TRBD1. Germline CDR1 reads MNHEY; CDR2 reads SVGAGI. The CDR3 extends over 14 amino acids. Trimming cost V 0 bases and J 5 bases; bases outside gene matches: 1.

This clone was found once. The J gene is TRBJ2-7, the V gene TRBV7-2; 7 nucleotides align to TRBD1. Germline V gene data show CDR1 as SGHTA and CDR2 as FQGNSA. V dropped 5 bases and J dropped 6; count of bases not matched to a gene: 7. The CDR3 spans 13 residues. CDR3 coding DNA: TGTGCCAGCAGCCGACAGGGCGATCCCGAGCAGTACTTC. Residues: CASSRQGDPEQYF.

The chain has TRBV30 and TRBJ1-5, with 7 bases identical to TRBD1. CDR3 length: 16 residues. Germline V CDR1 and CDR2: GTSNPN, SVGIG (reference sequence). With 0 bases clipped from V and 1 base from J, the junction kept 6 bases outside the gene matches. CDR3: CAWSVGGGRSNQPQHF. The CDR3 nucleotides are TGTGCCTGGAGTGTCGGAGGGGGCCGAAGCAATCAGCCCCAGCATTTT.

In the case of this clone: The sample carries other DNA sequences with the same CDR3. The chain joins TRBV18 to TRBJ2-7, with D perhaps matching TRBD2 (7 bases). The CDR3 extends over 14 amino acids. Germline CDR1 KGHSH, CDR2 LQKENI. Trimming took 5 bases from V and 1 from J, leaving 12 bases between them. The CDR3 spells CASSLGGGSYEQYF. In DNA form, the CDR3 reads TGTGCCAGCTCATTAGGGGGGGGTTCCTACGAGCAGTACTTC.

Only one count was recorded for this clone. The chain recombines TRBV25-1 with TRBJ2-6; 8 bases are a match to TRBD1. With V trimmed by 10 bases and J by 0 bases, 5 bases remained unmatched. CDR1 is MGHDK and CDR2 is SYGVNS in the germline V gene. The CDR3 has 15 amino acids. CDR3 nucleotide sequence: TGTGCCACTGGGACAGGCAACTCTGGGGCCAACGTCCTGACTTTC. This encodes CATGTGNSGANVLTF.

The genes are TRBV28 and TRBJ2-5; 7 nucleotides match TRBD2. The CDR3 has 17 amino acids. V shed 3 bases, J shed 4 bases, and the junction held 14 bases outside the gene matches. Per germline, CDR1 MDHEN and CDR2 SYDVKM. The CDR3 DNA follows: TGTGCCAGCAGTTTCTGGGATTCGTTCGAGCGGGGAGAGACCCAGTACTTC. It translates to CASSFWDSFERGETQYF. The full variable domain, its missing parts supplied by reference TRBV28 and TRBJ2-5, is DVKVTQSSRYLVKRTGEKVFLECVQDMDHENMFWYRQDPGLGLRLIYFSYDVKMKEKGDIPEGYSVSREKKERFSLILESASTNQTSMYLCASSFWDSFERGETQYFGPGTRLLVL.

With respect to this clone: One end of the junction fails to match germline, which may point to a read error. The chain uses TRBV7-7 and TRBJ2-5; no clear D gene. The CDR3 is 13 residues long. Germline loops: CDR1 SSHAT, CDR2 FNYEAQ (reference sequence). Here the CDR3 DNA reads TGTGCTAGCAGATTAAACCATCAAGAGACCCAGTACTTC. It translates to CASRLNHQETQYF.

J is TRBJ2-1 and V is TRBV27, with unresolved D. Trimming stripped 1 base from V and 5 bases from J, with 9 bases between. Germline values: CDR1 MNHEY, CDR2 SMNVEV (reference sequence). The CDR3 totals 14 residues. The CDR3 sequence: CASSLYGSHNEQFF. The CDR3 nucleotides are TGTGCCAGCAGTTTATATGGGTCCCACAATGAGCAGTTCTTC.

The chain employs TRBV7-2 and TRBJ2-7, with TRBD1 matching over 9 bases. V dropped 5 bases and J dropped 7; count of bases not matched to a gene: 6. Germline lookup yields CDR1 SGHTA and CDR2 FQGNSA. The CDR3 contains 13 residues. The CDR3 DNA reads TGTGCCAGCAGCGGGGGACAGGGCAGGGAGCAGTACTTC. This translates into CASSGGQGREQYF.

This chain joins TRBV9 and TRBJ1-4, with D possibly TRBD1 on 5 matching bases. The CDR3 length is 15 residues. Germline values: CDR1 SGDLS, CDR2 YYNGEE. Trimming removed 0 bases at V and 3 bases at J, with 9 bases between. CDR3 residues: CASSVDRGSNEKLFF. The CDR3 DNA reads TGTGCCAGCAGCGTAGACCGGGGCTCTAATGAAAAACTGTTTTTT.

With respect to this clone: A junction end diverges from the germline sequence, so it may reflect a read error. The chain employs TRBV13 and TRBJ2-7, with 8 bases fitting TRBD2. The CDR3 is 14 residues long. Germline CDR1 reads PRHDT; CDR2 reads FYEKMQ (reference sequence). The CDR3 DNA sequence: TGTGCCAGCAGCAAGACTAGCGCATCCTCCGAGCAGTACTTC. It yields the protein CASSKTSASSEQYF.

This rearrangement joins TRBV19 to TRBJ2-7; D unclear. V lost 5 bases and J 2 bases, leaving 13 bases between the germline ends. Germline V lookup: CDR1 LNHDA, CDR2 SQIVND (reference sequence). The CDR3 totals 14 residues. DNA of the CDR3: TGTGCCAGTAGTGTCAGTGAAGGGCCCTACGAGCAGTACTTC. Protein sequence: CASSVSEGPYEQYF.

The rearrangement joins TRBV28 to TRBJ2-7; either TRBD1 or TRBD2 may supply D (5 bases each). The V gene's germline CDR1 is MDHEN and CDR2 SYDVKM. The CDR3 runs to 16 residues. V lost 6 bases to trimming and J lost 4 bases, with 22 bases between them. The CDR3 loop is CASSSDPGRRLYEQYF. CDR3 nucleotides: TGTGCCAGCAGCTCCGATCCGGGGCGGAGGTTGTACGAGCAGTACTTC.

The chain combines TRBV25-1 with TRBJ2-5, with D possibly being TRBD2 (6 bases). The CDR3 runs 15 residues. Trimming shortened V by 5 bases and J by 2 bases, and 15 bases separated the two germline ends. Germline V gene data show CDR1 as MGHDK and CDR2 as SYGVNS. CDR3 coding DNA: TGTGCCAGCAGTCCGCGGGACGCCCTACAAGAGACCCAGTACTTC. It is translated as CASSPRDALQETQYF.

Remarks on this clone: The same CDR3 can be traced to other DNA sequences in this sample. The chain recombines TRBV19 with TRBJ2-7, with 7 bases aligning to TRBD1. Germline lookup yields CDR1 LNHDA and CDR2 SQIVND (reference sequence). This CDR3 is built from 13 residues. Trimming cost V 9 bases and J 2 bases; bases outside gene matches: 7. DNA for the CDR3: TGTGCCAGCTCTAGACAGGGAACCTACGAGCAGTACTTC. This codes for CASSRQGTYEQYF.

Notes on this clone: This CDR3 is also generated by other DNA sequences in the sample. The V gene is TRBV10-3, the J gene TRBJ1-5, with D perhaps TRBD1 (5 bases). V was cut by 2 bases and J by 4 bases, with 6 bases left in between. Germline CDR1 and CDR2: ENHRY and SYGVKD. The CDR3 runs 13 residues. The CDR3 is CAISEQGNQPQHF. The CDR3 nucleotides read TGTGCCATCAGTGAGCAGGGTAATCAGCCCCAGCATTTT.

The chain combines TRBV13 with TRBJ2-4, with 13 bases lining up with TRBD2. This CDR3 has 18 amino acids. V was pared by 5 bases and J by 3 bases, with 10 bases of the junction left unmatched. Germline V gene lookup returns CDR1 PRHDT and CDR2 FYEKMQ (reference sequence). In DNA, the CDR3 is TGTGCCAGCAGCAGCGGGACTAGCGGGAAGAGAGACAAAAACATTCAGTACTTC. Its translation is CASSSGTSGKRDKNIQYF.

The gene calls are TRBV11-2 and TRBJ2-7; D is undetermined. Germline V lookup: CDR1 SGHAT, CDR2 FQNNGV. The V end was cut by 3 bases, the J end by 2 bases, with 11 bases between. The CDR3 consists of 14 residues. The CDR3 loop reads CASSFSNGPYEQYF. As DNA, the CDR3 is TGTGCCAGCAGCTTCTCTAACGGACCCTACGAGCAGTACTTC.

The CDR3 spells CASSQFGQGAGYTF. The CDR3 region has the DNA TGTGCCAGCAGCCAATTTGGACAGGGGGCTGGCTACACCTTC. V gene TRBV16 combines with J gene TRBJ1-2; 11 nucleotides align to TRBD1. V lost 1 base to trimming and J lost 7 bases; unmatched junction nucleotides: 2. CDR3 length: 14 residues. Germline CDR1 KGHSY, CDR2 FQNENV. Using reference TRBV16 and TRBJ1-2 for the parts outside the CDR3, the full variable domain is GEEVAQTPKHLVRGEGQKAKLYCAPIKGHSYVFWYQQVLKNEFKFLISFQNENVFDETGMPKERFSAKCLPNSPCSLEIQATKLEDSAVYFCASSQFGQGAGYTFGSGTRLTVV.

As to this clone: This same CDR3 is encoded by further DNA sequences in the sample. The rearrangement uses TRBV18 and TRBJ1-4; no clear D gene. The CDR3 covers 13 residues. The germline gives CDR1 KGHSH, CDR2 LQKENI. V was clipped by 2 bases and J by 5 bases, with 6 bases between them. As DNA, the CDR3 is TGTGCCAGCTCACCAGGCGGGAATGAAAAACTGTTTTTT. Protein product: CASSPGGNEKLFF.

This rearrangement joins TRBV7-2 to TRBJ2-2; weak D call: TRBD1 (6 bases). V was shortened by 7 bases and J by 5 bases, with 20 bases between the two germline ends. Germline V CDR1 and CDR2: SGHTA, FQGNSA. The CDR3 is 16 amino acids. The DNA for the CDR3 is TGTGCCAGCACCCCGAACACAGGGAGCAAGACCGGGGAGCTGTTTTTT. Protein: CASTPNTGSKTGELFF.

The gene calls are TRBV4-3 and TRBJ1-4; no clear D gene. Trimming left V 2 bases short and J 10 bases short, with 14 bases between. Per the germline V gene, CDR1 is LGHNA and CDR2 is YSLEER. CDR3 length: 14 residues. This CDR3 is CASSQSGPGRKLFF. DNA of the CDR3: TGCGCCAGCAGCCAATCCGGGCCCGGCCGAAAACTGTTTTTT.

The chain couples TRBV5-4 to TRBJ2-1; 11 bases are a match to TRBD2. This CDR3 is built from 14 residues. Germline-derived CDR1 and CDR2 are SGHNT and YYREEE (reference sequence). J was trimmed by 9 bases and V by 3 bases; bases with no gene match: 5. CDR3 bases: TGTGCCAGCAGCTCTACTAGCGGGAGAGGTGAGCAGTTCTTC. Translated, it gives CASSSTSGRGEQFF.

In the case of this clone: Other DNA sequences in this sample translate to the same CDR3. The J gene is TRBJ1-2, the V gene TRBV9; no clear D. This CDR3 contains 13 residues. V gave up 0 bases and J gave up 5 bases, with 8 bases separating them. The germline V gene has CDR1 SGDLS and CDR2 YYNGEE. The CDR3 is CASSVEAGYGYTF. The CDR3 DNA follows: TGTGCCAGCAGCGTAGAGGCAGGTTATGGCTACACCTTC.

The chain employs TRBV27 and TRBJ2-7; 9 bases fit TRBD2. Germline-derived CDR1 and CDR2 are MNHEY and SMNVEV (reference sequence). This CDR3 is 13 amino acids long. The junction had 6 bases not matched to a gene; V was cut back by 7 bases and J by 5 bases. In DNA form, the CDR3 reads TGTGCCAGCAAGGGGACTAGCTTCCACGAGCAGTACTTC. Translating it yields CASKGTSFHEQYF.